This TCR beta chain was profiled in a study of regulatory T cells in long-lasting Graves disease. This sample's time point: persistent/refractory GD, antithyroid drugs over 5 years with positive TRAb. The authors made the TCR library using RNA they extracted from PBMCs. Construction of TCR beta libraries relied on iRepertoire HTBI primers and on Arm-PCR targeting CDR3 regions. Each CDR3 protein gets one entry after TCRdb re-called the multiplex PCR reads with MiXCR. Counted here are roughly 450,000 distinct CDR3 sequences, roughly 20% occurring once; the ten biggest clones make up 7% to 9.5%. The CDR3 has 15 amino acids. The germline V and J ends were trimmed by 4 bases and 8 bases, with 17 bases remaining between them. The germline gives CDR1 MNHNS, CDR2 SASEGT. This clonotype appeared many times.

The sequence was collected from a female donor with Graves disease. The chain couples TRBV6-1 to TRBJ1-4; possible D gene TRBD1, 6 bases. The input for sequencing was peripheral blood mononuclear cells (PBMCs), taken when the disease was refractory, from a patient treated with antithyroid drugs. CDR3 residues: CASSGPVGAWEKLFF. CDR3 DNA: TGTGCCAGCAGTGGTCCTGTGGGGGCCTGGGAAAAACTGTTTTTT.